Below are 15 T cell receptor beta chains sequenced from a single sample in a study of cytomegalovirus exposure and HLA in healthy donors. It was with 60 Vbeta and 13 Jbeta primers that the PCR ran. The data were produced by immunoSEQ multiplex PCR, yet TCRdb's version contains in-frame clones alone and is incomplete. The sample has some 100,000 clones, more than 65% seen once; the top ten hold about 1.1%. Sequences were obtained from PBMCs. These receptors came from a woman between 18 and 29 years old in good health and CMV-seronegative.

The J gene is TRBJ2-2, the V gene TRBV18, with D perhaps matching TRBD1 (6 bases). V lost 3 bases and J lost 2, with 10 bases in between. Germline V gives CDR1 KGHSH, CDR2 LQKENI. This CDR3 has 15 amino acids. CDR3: CASSPPGVNTGELFF. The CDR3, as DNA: TGTGCCAGCTCACCGCCAGGGGTAAACACCGGGGAGCTGTTTTTT. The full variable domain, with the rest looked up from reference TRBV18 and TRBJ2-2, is NAGVMQNPRHLVRRRGQEARLRCSPMKGHSHVYWYRQLPEEGLKFMVYLQKENIIDESGMPKERFSAEFPKEGPSILRIQQVVRGDSAAYFCASSPPGVNTGELFFGEGSRLTVL.

This CDR3 reads CASSPLYGRGNEQFF. For the CDR3, the DNA is TGTGCCAGCAGTCCATTATACGGGAGAGGCAATGAGCAGTTCTTC. The genes are TRBV28 and TRBJ2-1, with D maybe TRBD2 (6 bases). Germline loops: CDR1 MDHEN, CDR2 SYDVKM. Trimming took 5 bases from V and 6 from J, leaving 17 bases between them. This CDR3 spans 15 amino acids.

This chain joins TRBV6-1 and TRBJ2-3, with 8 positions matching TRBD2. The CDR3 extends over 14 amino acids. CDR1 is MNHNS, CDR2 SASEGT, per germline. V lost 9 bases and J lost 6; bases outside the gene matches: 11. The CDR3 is CASRASGRDDTQYF. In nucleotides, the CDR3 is TGTGCCAGTCGAGCAAGCGGGAGAGACGATACGCAGTATTTT.

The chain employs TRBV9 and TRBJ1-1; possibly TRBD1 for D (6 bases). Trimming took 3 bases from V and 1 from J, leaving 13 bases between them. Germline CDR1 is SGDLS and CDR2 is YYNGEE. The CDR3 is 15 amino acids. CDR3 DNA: TGTGCCAGCAGCGCTTCCCACAGGGCGAACACTGAAGCTTTCTTT. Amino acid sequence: CASSASHRANTEAFF.

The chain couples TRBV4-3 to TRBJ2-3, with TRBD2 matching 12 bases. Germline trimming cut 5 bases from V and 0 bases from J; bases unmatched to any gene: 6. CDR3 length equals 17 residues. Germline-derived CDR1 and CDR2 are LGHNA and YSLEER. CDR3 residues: CASSEGLAGTSTDTQYF. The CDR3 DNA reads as TGCGCCAGCAGCGAAGGACTAGCGGGGACTAGCACAGATACGCAGTATTTT.

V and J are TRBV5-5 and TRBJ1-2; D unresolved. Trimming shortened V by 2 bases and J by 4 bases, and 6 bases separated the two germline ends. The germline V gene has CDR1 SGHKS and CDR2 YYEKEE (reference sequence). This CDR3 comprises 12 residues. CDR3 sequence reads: CASSLASYGYTF. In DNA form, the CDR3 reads TGTGCCAGCAGCTTAGCAAGCTATGGCTACACCTTC.

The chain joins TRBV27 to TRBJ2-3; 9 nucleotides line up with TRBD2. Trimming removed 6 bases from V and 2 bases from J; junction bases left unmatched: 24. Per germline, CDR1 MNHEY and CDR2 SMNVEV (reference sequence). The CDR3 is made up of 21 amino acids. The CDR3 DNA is TGTGCCAGCAGCCTCACCGGATATAGCGGGAGTGGGTGGGCCTCCACAGATACGCAGTATTTT. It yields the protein CASSLTGYSGSGWASTDTQYF.

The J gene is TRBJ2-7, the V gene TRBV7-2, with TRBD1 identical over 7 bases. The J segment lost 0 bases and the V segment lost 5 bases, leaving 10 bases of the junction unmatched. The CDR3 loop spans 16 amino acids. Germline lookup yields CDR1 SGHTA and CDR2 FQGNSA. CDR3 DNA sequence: TGTGCCAGCAGCAAAGGACCGGGACAGAGCTCCTACGAGCAGTACTTC. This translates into CASSKGPGQSSYEQYF.

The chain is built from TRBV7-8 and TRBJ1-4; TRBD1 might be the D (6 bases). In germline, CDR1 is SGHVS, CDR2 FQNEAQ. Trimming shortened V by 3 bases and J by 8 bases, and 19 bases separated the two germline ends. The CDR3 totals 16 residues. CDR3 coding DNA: TGTGCCAGCAGCTTGACTACAGGGATGTTCGGCGAAAAACTGTTTTTT. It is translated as CASSLTTGMFGEKLFF.

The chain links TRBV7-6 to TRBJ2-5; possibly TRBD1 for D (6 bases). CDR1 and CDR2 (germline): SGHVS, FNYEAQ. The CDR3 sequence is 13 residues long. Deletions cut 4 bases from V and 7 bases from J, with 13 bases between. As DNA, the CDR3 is TGTGCCAGCAGCTACAGGGAAGATGCGACCCAGTACTTC. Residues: CASSYREDATQYF.

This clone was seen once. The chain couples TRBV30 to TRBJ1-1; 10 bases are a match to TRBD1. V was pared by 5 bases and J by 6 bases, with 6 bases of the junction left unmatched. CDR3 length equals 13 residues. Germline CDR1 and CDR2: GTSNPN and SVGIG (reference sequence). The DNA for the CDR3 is TGTGCCTGGGGACAGGGGGTCTACGCTGAAGCTTTCTTT. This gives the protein CAWGQGVYAEAFF.

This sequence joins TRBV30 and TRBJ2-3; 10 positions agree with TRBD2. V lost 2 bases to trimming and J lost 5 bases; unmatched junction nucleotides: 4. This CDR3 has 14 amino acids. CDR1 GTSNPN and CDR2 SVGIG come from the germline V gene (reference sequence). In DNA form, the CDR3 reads TGTGCCTGGAGTAGGGAGCGGGGGGGAGATACGCAGTATTTT. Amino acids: CAWSRERGGDTQYF. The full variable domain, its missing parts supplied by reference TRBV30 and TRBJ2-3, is SQTIHQWPATLVQPVGSPLSLECTVEGTSNPNLYWYRQAAGRGLQLLFYSVGIGQISSEVPQNLSASRPQDRQFILSSKKLLLSDSGFYLCAWSRERGGDTQYFGPGTRLTVL.

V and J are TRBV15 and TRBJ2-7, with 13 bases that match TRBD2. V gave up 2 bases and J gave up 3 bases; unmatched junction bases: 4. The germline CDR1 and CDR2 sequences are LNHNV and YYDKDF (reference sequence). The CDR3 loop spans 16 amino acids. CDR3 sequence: CATSRMRTSGSYEQYF. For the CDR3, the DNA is TGTGCCACCAGCAGAATGCGGACTAGCGGGAGCTACGAGCAGTACTTC.

The CDR3 nucleotides read TGTGCAAGTCGTCAGGGGGCGGCCTACAATGAGCAGTTCTTC. Amino acid sequence: CASRQGAAYNEQFF. The V gene is TRBV12-2, the J gene TRBJ2-1; the D call of TRBD1 is as the table states it, not checked on the DNA. TRBV12-2 is designated a pseudogene. The CDR3 is 14 residues long.

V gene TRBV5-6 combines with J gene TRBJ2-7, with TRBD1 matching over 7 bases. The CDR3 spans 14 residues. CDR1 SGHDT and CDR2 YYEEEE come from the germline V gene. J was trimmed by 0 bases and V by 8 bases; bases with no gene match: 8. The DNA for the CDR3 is TGTGCCAGTAAACCGGGACAGAGCTCCTACGAGCAGTACTTC. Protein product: CASKPGQSSYEQYF. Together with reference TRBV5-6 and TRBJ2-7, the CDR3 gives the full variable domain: DAGVTQSPTHLIKTRGQQVTLRCSPKSGHDTVSWYQQALGQGPQFIFQYYEEEERQRGNFPDRFSGHQFPNYSSELNVNALLLGDSALYLCASKPGQSSYEQYFGPGTRLTVT.